The 22 T cell receptor beta chains below all came from one sample that was sequenced in a study of T-cell reconstitution after alpha-beta-depleted transplantation in children. Preparing the TCRbeta library involved the use of unique molecular identifiers. One entry per CDR3 protein results from TCRdb running MiXCR on the PCR reads. The sample lists some 500,000 distinct CDR3 sequences, around 20% occurring once. This specimen was PBMCs from the stem cell graft donor, taken from the stem cell graft. The source of these receptors is a human donor who donated a stem cell graft to a child with acute lymphoblastic leukemia.

This chain connects TRBV29-1 to TRBJ1-4, with D possibly matching TRBD1 (5 bases). V gave up 3 bases and J gave up 9 bases, with 14 bases separating them. The CDR3 spans 13 residues. Germline V CDR1 and CDR2: SQVTM, ANQGSEA. This chain's CDR3 is CSVDEGSGKKLFF. The CDR3 DNA sequence: TGCAGCGTTGATGAGGGGAGCGGGAAAAAACTGTTTTTT.

The chain recombines TRBV6-5 with TRBJ1-4, with D possibly being TRBD1 (5 bases). CDR1 and CDR2 from the germline V gene are MNHEY and SVGAGI. This CDR3 is built from 19 residues. V was shortened by 0 bases and J by 3 bases, with 20 bases between the two germline ends. The CDR3 DNA sequence: TGTGCCAGCAGTTACTCCCCTTTTCCTGCGGGGCAAGCTAATGAAAAACTGTTTTTT. Its translation is CASSYSPFPAGQANEKLFF.

The sample holds a few counts of this clonotype. This sequence joins TRBV7-9 and TRBJ1-2; D call uncertain. This CDR3 has 12 residues. V was shortened by 4 bases and J by 4 bases, with 7 bases between the two germline ends. The germline V gene encodes CDR1 SEHNR and CDR2 FQNEAQ (reference sequence). The CDR3 here is CASSSDLYGYTF. The CDR3 DNA is TGTGCCAGCAGCTCGGATCTCTATGGCTACACCTTC.

The genes are TRBV7-9 and TRBJ2-2; unclear D gene. The CDR3 extends over 17 amino acids. Germline V lookup: CDR1 SEHNR, CDR2 FQNEAQ (reference sequence). The V gene lost 2 bases and the J gene lost 0 bases, with 13 bases spanning the gap. CDR3 in DNA: TGTGCCAGCAGCTTATCGGCAGTCGGAACGAACACCGGGGAGCTGTTTTTT. It codes for CASSLSAVGTNTGELFF.

J is TRBJ2-1 and V is TRBV5-6; 11 bases are shared with TRBD2. Per the germline V gene, CDR1 is SGHDT and CDR2 is YYEEEE. J gave up 4 bases and V 4 bases, and 7 bases lay outside the gene matches. This CDR3 has 16 residues. This chain's CDR3 is CASSPRTSGFYNEQFF. Here the CDR3 DNA reads TGTGCCAGCAGCCCCAGGACTAGCGGGTTTTACAATGAGCAGTTCTTC.

This clonotype was found many times. The chain is built from TRBV12-3 or TRBV12-4 and TRBJ1-5; no firm D call. The CDR3 loop spans 13 amino acids. Trimming took off 2 bases at V and 5 bases at J, with 7 bases between the two ends. CDR3 protein: CASSLTDYQPQHF. CDR3 nucleotides: TGTGCCAGCAGTTTAACAGATTATCAGCCCCAGCATTTT.

This clonotype was recorded a few times. The chain joins TRBV10-2 to TRBJ1-2; D uncertain. The CDR3 loop spans 11 amino acids. CDR1 and CDR2 (germline): WSHSY, SAAADI. V lost 5 bases and J 4 bases, leaving 5 bases between the germline ends. CDR3 sequence reads: CASSSTYGYTF. CDR3 nucleotides: TGCGCCAGCAGTTCAACCTATGGCTACACCTTC.

There are a few counts of this clonotype. CDR3 sequence reads: CASSRTGMNTEAFF. CDR3 DNA sequence: TGTGCCAGCAGTAGGACAGGGATGAACACTGAAGCTTTCTTT. The chain recombines TRBV25-1 with TRBJ1-1, with TRBD1 matching over 8 bases. The CDR3 consists of 14 residues. Germline assignment: CDR1 MGHDK and CDR2 SYGVNS. Trimming at V came to 5 bases and at J to 0 bases, leaving 2 bases not matched to a gene.

The J gene is TRBJ1-1, the V gene TRBV18; D gene unclear. V shed 5 bases and J shed 0 bases, with 10 bases lying between them. The CDR3 has 14 amino acids. Germline CDR1 is KGHSH and CDR2 is LQKENI. Here the CDR3 DNA reads TGTGCCAGCTCAGCTGAAGTTATGAACACTGAAGCTTTCTTT. Its protein is CASSAEVMNTEAFF.

This clonotype was detected only a few times. In DNA form, the CDR3 reads TGCGCCAGCAGTCCTGCGCGGAGGGCCCAAGAGACCCAGTACTTC. Encoded protein: CASSPARRAQETQYF. The V gene is TRBV5-1, the J gene TRBJ2-5; D is possibly TRBD2 (6 bases). CDR3 length equals 15 residues. The germline CDR1 and CDR2 sequences are SGHRS and YFSETQ. Trimming took 5 bases from V and 1 from J, leaving 15 bases between them.

The CDR3: CASSTDRDEKLFF. CDR3 in DNA: TGTGCCAGCTCAACGGACAGGGATGAAAAACTGTTTTTT. The chain couples TRBV18 to TRBJ1-4, with TRBD1 matching 8 bases. The CDR3 totals 13 residues. The junction had 2 bases not matched to a gene; V was cut back by 5 bases and J by 6 bases. Looked up from germline, CDR1 is KGHSH and CDR2 is LQKENI.

This clonotype has more than one count but fewer than ten. CDR3 protein: CASSQATYSNQPQHF. The CDR3 DNA reads as TGCGCCAGCAGCCAAGCTACTTATAGCAATCAGCCCCAGCATTTT. The chain carries TRBV4-1 and TRBJ1-5; D is ambiguous. Trimming removed 1 base from V and 0 bases from J, with 7 bases in between. The germline CDR1 and CDR2 sequences are MGHRA and YSYEKL. CDR3 length: 15 amino acids.

As regards this clonotype: Since a much larger clone is just one base distant, this may be a read error. The rearrangement links TRBV7-6 to TRBJ1-1; a weak D match, TRBD1 (6 bases). This CDR3 is built from 13 residues. Germline loops: CDR1 SGHVS, CDR2 FNYEAQ. Trimming took off 5 bases at V and 2 bases at J, with 9 bases between the two ends. The CDR3 loop reads CASSADSNTEAFF. The CDR3 region has the DNA TGTGCCAGCAGCGCGGACAGCAACACTGAAGCTTTCTTT.

This clonotype was detected only a few times. The V and J genes are TRBV20-1 and TRBJ1-1; TRBD1 might be the D (5 bases). CDR1 and CDR2 (germline): DFQATT, SNEGSKA (reference sequence). This CDR3 is built from 11 residues. V was shortened by 5 bases and J by 4 bases, with 8 bases between the two germline ends. The CDR3 nucleotides are TGCAGTGCTGAGAGGGGCACTGAAGCTTTCTTT. Translating gives CSAERGTEAFF.

This clonotype was observed a few times. This chain joins TRBV2 and TRBJ1-5; D may be TRBD1 (5 bases). With 3 bases removed from V and 1 base from J, the gap between germline ends came to 7 bases. The CDR3 has 14 amino acids. Germline values: CDR1 SNHLY, CDR2 FYNNEI. CDR3 bases: TGTGCCAGCAGTGAGACAGCCAGCAATCAGCCCCAGCATTTT. It codes for CASSETASNQPQHF.

This clonotype came up a few times. The chain links TRBV12-3 or TRBV12-4 to TRBJ1-3; no reliable D call. This CDR3 contains 14 residues. The V gene lost 6 bases and the J gene lost 0 bases, with 9 bases spanning the gap. In nucleotides, the CDR3 is TGTGCCAGCAGGGAATCGGGCTCTGGAAACACCATATATTTT. This encodes CASRESGSGNTIYF.

This clonotype occurred a few times. This rearrangement joins TRBV27 to TRBJ1-2; D call uncertain. CDR3 size: 13 residues. Germline V gives CDR1 MNHEY, CDR2 SMNVEV (reference sequence). V lost 3 bases to trimming and J lost 4 bases, with 9 bases between them. The CDR3, as DNA: TGTGCCAGCAGTTTCGCAGGCAGCTATGGCTACACCTTC. Translated: CASSFAGSYGYTF.

In regard to this clonotype: It is unclear where the CDR3 begins or ends on the DNA, so no DNA is shown, and the CDR3 is as TCRdb lists it. The chain couples TRBV21-1 to TRBJ2-7; the table's TRBD2 call for D was not verified on the DNA. TRBV21-1 is designated a pseudogene. The CDR3 length equals 18 residues, ends included. This chain's CDR3 is CASSKIGWASGIFYEQYF.

The CDR3 sequence: CASSLLGGQPQHF. CDR3 nucleotide sequence: TGCGCCAGCAGCTTGTTAGGTGGTCAGCCCCAGCATTTT. This chain uses TRBV5-1 with TRBJ1-5; D not certain. Germline CDR1 SGHRS, CDR2 YFSETQ. This CDR3 comprises 13 residues. V was pared by 1 base and J by 6 bases, with 8 bases between.

On this clonotype itself: Relative to the germline gene, one junction end is altered; a read error may explain this. The V call is TRBV20-1, the J call TRBJ2-7; TRBD1 might be the D (6 bases). CDR3 length: 13 residues. Germline V gene data show CDR1 as DFQATT and CDR2 as SNEGSKA (reference sequence). The CDR3 is CSARDGQIYEPYF. The DNA for the CDR3 is TGCAGTGCTAGAGACGGACAGATATACGAGCCGTACTTC.

The sample holds a few counts of this clonotype. The chain carries TRBV9 and TRBJ2-7; tentatively, D is TRBD1 (5 bases). V was cut by 3 bases and J by 1 base, with 8 bases left in between. Germline V gene lookup returns CDR1 SGDLS and CDR2 YYNGEE. CDR3 size: 13 residues. This CDR3 is CASSGTTSYEQYF. CDR3 in DNA: TGTGCCAGCAGCGGGACAACGTCCTACGAGCAGTACTTC.

This clonotype was seen only a few times. Written as DNA, the CDR3 is TGCGCCAGCAGCCTCGGACGGATAGGTAGCGGCTCCTACGAGCAGTACTTC. Translation gives CASSLGRIGSGSYEQYF. The genes are TRBV4-1 and TRBJ2-7, with D perhaps TRBD2 (6 bases). Trimming removed 4 bases from V and 0 bases from J, with 19 bases in between. From germline, CDR1 is MGHRA and CDR2 YSYEKL. The CDR3 contains 17 residues.